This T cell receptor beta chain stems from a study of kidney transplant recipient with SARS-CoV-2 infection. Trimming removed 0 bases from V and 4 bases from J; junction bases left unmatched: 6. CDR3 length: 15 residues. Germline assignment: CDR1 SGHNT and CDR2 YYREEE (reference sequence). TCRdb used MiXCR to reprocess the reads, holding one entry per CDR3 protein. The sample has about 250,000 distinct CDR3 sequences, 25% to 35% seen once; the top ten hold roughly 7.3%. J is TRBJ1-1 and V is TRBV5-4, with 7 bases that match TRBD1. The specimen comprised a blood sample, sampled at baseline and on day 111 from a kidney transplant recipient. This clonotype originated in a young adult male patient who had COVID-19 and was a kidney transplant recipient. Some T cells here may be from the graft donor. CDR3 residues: CASSLGDRGTTEAFF. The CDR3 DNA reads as TGTGCCAGCAGCTTGGGGGACAGAGGGACCACTGAAGCTTTCTTT.